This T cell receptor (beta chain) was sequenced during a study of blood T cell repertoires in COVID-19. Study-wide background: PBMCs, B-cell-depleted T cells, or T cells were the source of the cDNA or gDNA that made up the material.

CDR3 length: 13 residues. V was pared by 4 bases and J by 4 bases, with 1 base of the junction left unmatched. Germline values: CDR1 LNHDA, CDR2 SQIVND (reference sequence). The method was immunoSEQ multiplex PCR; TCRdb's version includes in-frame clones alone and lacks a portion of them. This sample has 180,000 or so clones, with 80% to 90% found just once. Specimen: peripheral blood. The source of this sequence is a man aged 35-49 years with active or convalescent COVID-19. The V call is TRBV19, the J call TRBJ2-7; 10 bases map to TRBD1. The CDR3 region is CASSKGQGYEQYF. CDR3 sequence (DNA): TGTGCCAGTAGTAAGGGACAGGGGTACGAGCAGTACTTC.